One sample yielded the 14 T cell receptor beta chains listed below, sequenced in a study of molecular identifiers for immune sequencing clone quantification. TCRdb analysed the PCR reads with MiXCR anew, one entry per CDR3 protein. The sample holds about 630,000 distinct CDR3 sequences, 25% seen once. Sequenced: naive CD8+ T cells from blood, with Jurkat cell RNA spiked in. The sample's subset: FACS-sorted CD8+CD4-CCR7+CD45RA+ naive T cells. Receptors originate from a human donor in good health. Some libraries in this study had Jurkat cell RNA spiked in.

For this clonotype: It may be a read error: a sequence one base away is much more abundant. The chain uses TRBV12-3 or TRBV12-4 and TRBJ2-3, with D hard to call. The CDR3 sequence is 13 residues long. Deletions cut 3 bases from V and 8 bases from J, with 12 bases between. The CDR3 nucleotides are TGTGCCAGCAGTTTGGAGCAGGAAGCTACGCAGTATTTT. Amino acid sequence: CASSLEQEATQYF.

A note on this clonotype: A clone one base away is much larger, so this may be a read error. The gene calls are TRBV6-5 and TRBJ1-3; perhaps TRBD1 as D (5 bases). Per the germline V gene, CDR1 is MNHEY and CDR2 is SVGAGI. CDR3 size: 18 residues. The CDR3, as DNA: TGTGCCAGCAGTCCCCTCTTCTCGACAGATCCGTCTGGAAGCACCATATATTTT. Its translation: CASSPLFSTDPSGSTIYF.

Regarding this clonotype: One end of the junction does not line up with germline, which may come from a read error. The chain links TRBV7-2 to TRBJ2-7, with 7 nucleotides matching TRBD1. The V gene's germline CDR1 is SGHTA and CDR2 FQGNSA. This CDR3 has 12 amino acids. The CDR3: CGSSPTGHEQYF. The CDR3 DNA sequence: TGTGGCAGCAGCCCGACAGGGCACGAGCAGTACTTC.

In this sample, this clonotype turned up a few times. A junction boundary mismatches the germline segment, possibly from a read error. The chain has TRBV6-1 and TRBJ2-6; maybe TRBD1 (6 bases). This CDR3 is 15 amino acids long. Germline V CDR1 and CDR2: MNHNS, SASEGT. The CDR3 bases are TGTGCCAGCAGTGAACAGGGGTCTGGGGCCAACGTCCTGCCTTTC. Protein product: CASSEQGSGANVLPF.

About this clonotype itself: One end of the junction varies from germline; a read error may be responsible. This chain links TRBV19 with TRBJ1-6; 7 positions match TRBD1. This CDR3 is 15 amino acids long. Germline V gene sequence: CDR1 LNHDA, CDR2 SQIVND (reference sequence). CDR3 DNA: TGTGCCGGTAGTTTTGGGCAGGGGGTTAATTCACCCCTCCACTTT. Its translation: CAGSFGQGVNSPLHF.

This clonotype has a handful of counts. The chain couples TRBV4-2 to TRBJ2-1; TRBD2 matches 8 bases. CDR3 length equals 14 residues. V was pared by 5 bases and J by 6 bases, with 6 bases of the junction left unmatched. Germline-derived CDR1 and CDR2 are LGHNA and YNFKEQ. The CDR3 DNA reads TGTGCCAGCAGCGGAGCGGGAGAGCGCAATGAGCAGTTCTTC. Translating it yields CASSGAGERNEQFF.

This clonotype was observed a handful of times. The gene calls are TRBV7-8 and TRBJ1-6, with no clear D. The ends were cut back, 5 bases at V and 9 bases at J, with 20 bases in the middle. This CDR3 is 16 amino acids long. Germline V gene lookup returns CDR1 SGHVS and CDR2 FQNEAQ. CDR3 amino acids: CASSADVMSGGSPLHF. CDR3 coding DNA: TGTGCCAGCAGCGCAGACGTAATGTCAGGAGGTTCACCCCTCCACTTT.

Turning to this clonotype: A much larger clonotype is one base distant, so this may be a read error. This chain connects TRBV5-6 to TRBJ2-3; 8 positions agree with TRBD2. CDR1 and CDR2 from the germline V gene are SGHDT and YYEEEE. The CDR3 has 15 amino acids. The CDR3 DNA reads as TGTGTCAGCAGCCCCCTTGCCGGGGGGGGAAATACGCAGTATTTT. Encoded protein: CVSSPLAGGGNTQYF.

This clonotype was detected many times. V usage is TRBV9 and J usage is TRBJ1-2; D unclear. The germline V and J ends were trimmed by 0 bases and 6 bases, with 12 bases remaining between them. The germline gives CDR1 SGDLS, CDR2 YYNGEE. The CDR3 loop spans 14 amino acids. The CDR3: CASSVGSGMDGYTF. CDR3 coding DNA: TGTGCCAGCAGCGTAGGTTCAGGAATGGATGGCTACACCTTC. Full variable domain (missing parts from reference TRBV9 and TRBJ1-2): DSGVTQTPKHLITATGQRVTLRCSPRSGDLSVYWYQQSLDQGLQFLIQYYNGEERAKGNILERFSAQQFPDLHSELNLSSLELGDSALYFCASSVGSGMDGYTFGSGTRLTVV.

Concerning this clonotype itself: Since a much larger clone is just one base distant, this may be a read error. The chain combines TRBV29-1 with TRBJ2-1; 11 nucleotides line up with TRBD2. Trimming at V came to 7 bases and at J to 9 bases, leaving 11 bases not matched to a gene. Germline V gene sequence: CDR1 SQVTM, CDR2 ANQGSEA. The CDR3 is 14 residues long. The CDR3 DNA reads TGCAGCGCTAGACTAGCGGGACCCGTGGGTGAGCAGTTCTTC. Its protein is CSARLAGPVGEQFF.

Ten or more counts support this clonotype. V and J are TRBV6-1 and TRBJ2-7; D assignment may be TRBD1 or TRBD2 (5 bases each). CDR1 and CDR2 (germline): MNHNS, SASEGT. V dropped 0 bases and J dropped 1 base, with 10 bases sitting between them. The CDR3 length is 15 residues. As DNA, the CDR3 is TGTGCCAGCAGTGAAGCGTGGGGGTTTTCCTACGAGCAGTACTTC. Protein: CASSEAWGFSYEQYF.

In its sample, this clonotype was seen many times. The rearrangement uses TRBV6-6 and TRBJ2-2; D not resolved. The V gene's germline CDR1 is MNHNY and CDR2 SVGAGI (reference sequence). V lost 1 base and J 1 base, leaving 7 bases between the germline ends. The CDR3 spans 15 residues. Here the CDR3 reads CASSYLAGNTGELFF. The CDR3 coding sequence is TGTGCCAGCAGTTACTTGGCAGGGAACACCGGGGAGCTGTTTTTT.

The chain carries TRBV11-2 and TRBJ1-1; possible D gene TRBD1, 5 bases. V was shortened by 1 base and J by 6 bases, with 12 bases between the two germline ends. Germline V gives CDR1 SGHAT, CDR2 FQNNGV. This CDR3 is built from 14 residues. CDR3 region: CASSLGPGISEAFF. CDR3 bases: TGTGCCAGCAGCTTAGGGCCAGGGATCTCTGAAGCTTTCTTT.

On this clonotype itself: A read error may explain this, as a much larger clone is one base away. The DNA for the CDR3 is TGTGCCAACCTGAGCGGAGAGGGGGAGTTCTTC. It codes for CANLSGEGEFF. The chain has TRBV12-3 or TRBV12-4 and TRBJ2-1; D possibly corresponds to TRBD1 (6 bases). Trimming stripped 10 bases from V and 14 bases from J, with 18 bases between. This CDR3 spans 11 amino acids.